This passage covers 5 T cell receptor beta chains from one sample sequenced in a study of graft-versus-host responses after intestinal transplantation. TCRdb's table, derived via immunoSEQ multiplex PCR, lists solely in-frame clones and lacks some. Of 37,000 or so clones in the sample, roughly nine tenths were seen once. This material consisted of PBMCs, taken 300 to 330 days after intestinal transplant. These TCRs come from a human patient who received an intestinal transplant, so some T cells may come from the graft donor.

The V call is TRBV28, the J call TRBJ2-1; D gene unclear. This CDR3 spans 10 amino acids. Between the trimmed V and J ends, which lost 3 bases and 8 bases, there was a span of 2 bases. Germline V gives CDR1 MDHEN, CDR2 SYDVKM. Here the CDR3 reads CASSFDEQFF. The CDR3 DNA reads as TGTGCCAGCAGTTTTGATGAGCAGTTCTTC.

The chain carries TRBV6-5 and TRBJ2-7; D perhaps matches TRBD1 (6 bases). This CDR3 contains 14 residues. Germline V gene lookup returns CDR1 MNHEY and CDR2 SVGAGI. V shed 5 bases and J shed 1 base, with 12 bases lying between them. The CDR3 loop is CASSENTGSYEQYF. In DNA, the CDR3 is TGTGCCAGCAGTGAAAATACAGGGTCCTACGAGCAGTACTTC.

This chain joins TRBV28 and TRBJ2-5, with D unclear. Germline CDR1 reads MDHEN; CDR2 reads SYDVKM. The length of the CDR3 is 13 residues. V was shortened by 2 bases and J by 1 base, with 5 bases between the two germline ends. The CDR3 loop reads CASSLQVQETQYF. Here the CDR3 DNA reads TGTGCCAGCAGTTTACAGGTCCAAGAGACCCAGTACTTC.

This sequence joins TRBV6-6 and TRBJ2-5; 9 nucleotides line up with TRBD1. V trimming: 5 bases; J trimming: 3 bases; junction bases outside the gene matches: 1. The CDR3 loop spans 13 amino acids. CDR1 is MNHNY, CDR2 SVGAGI, per germline (reference sequence). The CDR3 loop reads CASSRTGEETQYF. The CDR3 bases are TGTGCCAGCAGTCGGACAGGGGAAGAGACCCAGTACTTC.

The chain carries TRBV4-1 and TRBJ2-1; 9 bases map to TRBD2. V was clipped by 4 bases and J by 1 base; unmatched bases: 8. The CDR3 has 17 amino acids. The germline gives CDR1 MGHRA, CDR2 YSYEKL. The CDR3 nucleotides are TGCGCCAGCAGCCCCCGGGGCGGGGGGGCGTCCTACAATGAGCAGTTCTTC. Translated: CASSPRGGGASYNEQFF.